The sequence of this TCR beta chain was determined in a study of beta chain features in type 1 diabetes. The study's findings and limits: Fewer junction insertions and more nucleotide deletions appeared in type 1 diabetes patients.

The CDR3 extends over 17 amino acids. V lost 0 bases, J lost 6 bases, and 11 bases stayed unmatched. Germline CDR1 LNHNV, CDR2 YYDKDF (reference sequence). This clone was counted only a few times. Its target is unknown. The whole isolated RNA underwent reverse transcription, so sequencing captured expressed TCRB transcripts. The repertoire was sequenced with immunoSEQ multiplex PCR; TCRdb's copy has only in-frame clones and lacks some. In the table there are around 500,000 clones, over 10% of which are singletons. The origin of this receptor is a woman aged 18-29 years in good health. The chain combines TRBV15 with TRBJ1-5; the match to TRBD1 covers 7 bases. Sequences were obtained from naive CD4+ T cells from blood. CDR3 in amino acids: CATSRDLRGRTGQPQHF. CDR3 DNA sequence: TGTGCCACCAGCAGAGATTTAAGGGGGCGCACGGGTCAGCCCCAGCATTTT.